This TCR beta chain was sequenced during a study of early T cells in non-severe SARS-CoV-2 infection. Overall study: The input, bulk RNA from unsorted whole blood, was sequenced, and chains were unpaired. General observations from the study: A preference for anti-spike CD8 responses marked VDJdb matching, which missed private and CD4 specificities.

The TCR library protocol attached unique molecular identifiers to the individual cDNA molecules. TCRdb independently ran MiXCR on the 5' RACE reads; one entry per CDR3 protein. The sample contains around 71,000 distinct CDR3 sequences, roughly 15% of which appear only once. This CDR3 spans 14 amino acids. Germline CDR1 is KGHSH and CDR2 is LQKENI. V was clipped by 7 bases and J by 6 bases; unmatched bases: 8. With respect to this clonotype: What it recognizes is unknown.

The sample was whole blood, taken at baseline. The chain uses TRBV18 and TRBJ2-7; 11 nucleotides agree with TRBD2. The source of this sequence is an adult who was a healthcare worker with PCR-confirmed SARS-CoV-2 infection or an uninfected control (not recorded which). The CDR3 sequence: CASLETSGISEQYF. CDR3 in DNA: TGTGCCAGCTTGGAGACTAGCGGGATATCCGAGCAGTACTTC.